A single sample is the source of the 26 T cell receptor beta chains below, sequenced in a study of T cells in localized non-small cell lung cancer. Method: immunoSEQ multiplex PCR; TCRdb's copy keeps in-frame clones and lacks some. This table has fewer than 45,000 clones, around 87% appearing once. The starting material was peripheral blood, obtained before any cancer treatment. These receptors came from a woman aged 18 to 55 with stage III lung adenocarcinoma.

The chain has TRBV1 and TRBJ2-7; the DNA was not compared with TRBD2, the D call given in the table. TRBV1 is shown as a pseudogene. The CDR3 runs 19 residues. As DNA, the CDR3 is TGCACCAGCAGCCAAGGGAGAACTAGCGGGGGGACTCGAATGGTCGAGCAGTACTTC. Translating gives CTSSQGRTSGGTRMVEQYF.

This chain joins TRBV7-2 and TRBJ1-1; a possible D gene is TRBD1 (5 bases). Germline-derived CDR1 and CDR2 are SGHTA and FQGNSA. Trimming left V 5 bases short and J 4 bases short, with 14 bases between. There are 14 residues in the CDR3. The CDR3 region is CASSPGTMSTEAFF. The CDR3 nucleotides read TGTGCCAGCAGCCCCGGGACCATGAGCACTGAAGCTTTCTTT.

This clone turned up a few times. The chain combines TRBV6-1 with TRBJ2-7; no firm D call. Germline CDR1 is MNHNS and CDR2 is SASEGT. This CDR3 has 15 amino acids. Trimming took off 1 base at V and 3 bases at J, with 13 bases between the two ends. The CDR3 sequence is CASSEDHGSYYEQYF. In DNA, the CDR3 is TGTGCCAGCAGTGAAGATCATGGGTCGTACTACGAGCAGTACTTC.

This clone was seen only a few times. The chain is built from TRBV6-1 and TRBJ2-3, with D perhaps TRBD1 or TRBD2 (7 bases each). CDR1 and CDR2 (germline): MNHNS, SASEGT. The CDR3 runs to 15 residues. The V end lost 8 bases, the J end lost 8 bases, and 23 bases lay between the germline ends. CDR3 protein: CASGRGGPQGATQYF. DNA of the CDR3: TGTGCCAGCGGCAGGGGGGGGCCCCAAGGGGCTACGCAGTATTTT.

This clone has just a few counts. The chain is built from TRBV10-3 and TRBJ2-7, with D unresolved. This CDR3 has 11 amino acids. Trimming took 8 bases from V and 1 from J, leaving 6 bases between them. Per germline, CDR1 ENHRY and CDR2 SYGVKD. The CDR3 region is CAIGESYEQYF. In DNA, the CDR3 is TGTGCCATCGGGGAATCCTACGAGCAGTACTTC.

J is TRBJ2-7 and V is TRBV9, with D perhaps given as TRBD1 or TRBD2 (5 bases each). V shed 3 bases and J shed 3 bases, with 16 bases lying between them. Germline V gene lookup returns CDR1 SGDLS and CDR2 YYNGEE. The CDR3 spans 15 residues. The CDR3 coding sequence is TGTGCCAGCAGCGGCCGGGACGGTTCCTACTACGAGCAGTACTTC. Encoded protein: CASSGRDGSYYEQYF.

The chain has TRBV19 and TRBJ1-1, with D perhaps TRBD1 (5 bases). This CDR3 region has 14 residues. The germline CDR1 and CDR2 sequences are LNHDA and SQIVND (reference sequence). Trimming shortened V by 8 bases and J by 4 bases, and 17 bases separated the two germline ends. CDR3 sequence reads: CASRDPGEGTEAFF. The CDR3 DNA reads TGTGCCAGTCGGGACCCCGGTGAGGGCACTGAAGCTTTCTTT.

The chain recombines TRBV6-6 with TRBJ2-5; D unresolved. V was shortened by 7 bases and J by 2 bases, with 20 bases between the two germline ends. Germline-derived CDR1 and CDR2 are MNHNY and SVGAGI (reference sequence). This CDR3 has 16 residues. CDR3 residues: CASNPEGRPTQETQYF. The CDR3 bases are TGTGCCAGCAATCCGGAAGGCAGACCAACTCAAGAGACCCAGTACTTC.

Only one count was recorded for this clone. The V gene is TRBV4-1, the J gene TRBJ2-2; 8 nucleotides line up with TRBD2. This CDR3 has 16 amino acids. The trim removed 4 bases at V and 5 bases at J, leaving 9 bases unmatched. Germline lookup yields CDR1 MGHRA and CDR2 YSYEKL. CDR3 protein: CASSLSGGGGTGELFF. CDR3 sequence (DNA): TGCGCCAGCAGCCTGTCGGGAGGGGGAGGAACCGGGGAGCTGTTTTTT.

J is TRBJ1-2 and V is TRBV29-1, with D hard to call. Germline V lookup: CDR1 SQVTM, CDR2 ANQGSEA. The CDR3 is made up of 13 amino acids. Trimming took 0 bases from V and 0 from J, leaving 5 bases between them. The CDR3 nucleotides read TGCAGCGTTGAAGATGGGACTAACTATGGCTACACCTTC. Translating gives CSVEDGTNYGYTF.

The chain has TRBV7-8 and TRBJ2-7; possibly TRBD2 for D (5 bases). The CDR3 is made up of 12 amino acids. Trimming cost V 5 bases and J 6 bases, with 11 bases left between them. Germline assignment: CDR1 SGHVS and CDR2 FQNEAQ. The CDR3 loop reads CASSREGTEQYF. Written as DNA, the CDR3 is TGTGCCAGCAGCCGGGAAGGAACCGAGCAGTACTTC.

J is TRBJ1-2 and V is TRBV6-5, with 7 nucleotides matching TRBD1. Germline V gene sequence: CDR1 MNHEY, CDR2 SVGAGI. J lost 5 bases, V lost 2 bases, and 2 bases had no gene match. The CDR3 loop spans 13 amino acids. In nucleotides, the CDR3 is TGTGCCAGCAGTTACGGGACAGATTATGGCTACACCTTC. It codes for CASSYGTDYGYTF.

The rearrangement joins TRBV30 to TRBJ1-6, with unresolved D. The CDR3 consists of 15 residues. Trimming removed 3 bases at V and 9 bases at J, with 18 bases between. Per the germline V gene, CDR1 is GTSNPN and CDR2 is SVGIG (reference sequence). The CDR3 sequence is CAWRIAGADGSPLHF. As DNA, the CDR3 is TGTGCCTGGAGGATTGCAGGCGCTGATGGTTCACCCCTCCACTTT.

The chain employs TRBV5-1 and TRBJ2-1; 7 positions match TRBD2. Trimming removed 3 bases from V and 2 bases from J; junction bases left unmatched: 14. The germline gives CDR1 SGHRS, CDR2 YFSETQ. CDR3 length equals 18 residues. The CDR3 DNA reads TGCGCCAGCAGCTCCCCTAGGGACTATTCAGAACCCTACAATGAGCAGTTCTTC. This translates into CASSSPRDYSEPYNEQFF. Drawing the rest from reference TRBV5-1 and TRBJ2-1, the complete variable domain is KAGVTQTPRYLIKTRGQQVTLSCSPISGHRSVSWYQQTPGQGLQFLFEYFSETQRNKGNFPGRFSGRQFSNSRSEMNVSTLELGDSALYLCASSSPRDYSEPYNEQFFGPGTRLTVL.

This clone appeared a single time. At one boundary the junction diverges from the germline segment, which might be a read error. The rearrangement links TRBV6-1 to TRBJ2-5, with 7 bases that match TRBD1. The CDR3 is 15 amino acids. Germline CDR1 is MNHNS and CDR2 is SASEGT. DNA for the CDR3: TGTGCCAGCAGTCAAAGGGGGCCAGGACAAGGGACCCAGTACTTC. Translated: CASSQRGPGQGTQYF.

The genes are TRBV5-1 and TRBJ1-1; D call uncertain. V lost 2 bases to trimming and J lost 2 bases, with 7 bases between them. CDR1 and CDR2 (germline): SGHRS, YFSETQ. This CDR3 spans 13 amino acids. CDR3 bases: TGCGCCAGCAGCTTTGACCGCAACACTGAAGCTTTCTTT. As protein: CASSFDRNTEAFF.

The V and J genes are TRBV15 and TRBJ2-3; D tentatively reads TRBD1 or TRBD2 (5 bases each). CDR1 is LNHNV, CDR2 YYDKDF, per germline (reference sequence). The CDR3 is 16 residues long. The ends were cut back, 1 base at V and 4 bases at J, with 15 bases in the middle. CDR3 protein: CATSRALDLGADTQYF. CDR3 nucleotides: TGTGCCACCAGCAGAGCGTTGGACCTGGGGGCAGATACGCAGTATTTT.

This clone was recorded a few times. The rearrangement links TRBV6-1 to TRBJ1-3; 11 nucleotides agree with TRBD1. V lost 6 bases to trimming and J lost 3 bases; unmatched junction nucleotides: 1. Germline V gene sequence: CDR1 MNHNS, CDR2 SASEGT. The CDR3 has 14 amino acids. CDR3: CASRDRGRGNTIYF. CDR3 nucleotide sequence: TGTGCCAGCAGGGACAGGGGGCGTGGAAACACCATATATTTT.

The rearrangement links TRBV5-6 to TRBJ1-2, with unresolved D. Trimming pared 4 bases from V and 7 bases from J, leaving 14 bases between. Looked up from germline, CDR1 is SGHDT and CDR2 is YYEEEE. The CDR3 contains 13 residues. DNA of the CDR3: TGTGCCAGCAGCCCCGGGCCTACCACTGGCTACACCTTC. Translated: CASSPGPTTGYTF.

The chain uses TRBV6-5 and TRBJ2-5; 8 bases match TRBD2. Per germline, CDR1 MNHEY and CDR2 SVGAGI. The CDR3 is 16 amino acids. The V segment lost 2 bases and the J segment 4 bases; nucleotides outside the gene matches: 9. The CDR3 loop reads CASSYGAGGSGETQYF. The DNA for the CDR3 is TGTGCCAGCAGTTACGGGGCGGGGGGATCGGGAGAGACCCAGTACTTC.

The rearrangement joins TRBV6-5 to TRBJ2-4; D is unresolved. V was pared by 6 bases and J by 5 bases, with 17 bases between. Germline CDR1 reads MNHEY; CDR2 reads SVGAGI. The CDR3 has 15 amino acids. The CDR3 reads CASRALSAGENIQYF. The CDR3 nucleotides read TGTGCCAGCAGAGCACTGTCTGCCGGTGAAAACATTCAGTACTTC.

V usage is TRBV15 and J usage is TRBJ1-2; D remains unclear. The germline V gene encodes CDR1 LNHNV and CDR2 YYDKDF (reference sequence). The CDR3 runs 16 residues. The V end was cut by 0 bases, the J end by 1 base, with 12 bases between. The CDR3, as DNA: TGTGCCACCAGCAGAGATATGAAAGGCCGTAACTATGGCTACACCTTC. Its translation is CATSRDMKGRNYGYTF.

The rearrangement links TRBV6-1 to TRBJ1-6; D not certain. Germline CDR1 reads MNHNS; CDR2 reads SASEGT. This CDR3 is 15 amino acids long. Trimming removed 2 bases at V and 6 bases at J, with 11 bases between. The CDR3 region has the DNA TGTGCCAGCAGTGAAAGGGCCAGATCTAATTCACCCCTCCACTTT. Its translation: CASSERARSNSPLHF.

The CDR3 DNA reads TGTGCCAGCAGCTTAACGGGACAGGTCACCGGGGAGCTGTTTTTT. Amino acids: CASSLTGQVTGELFF. The chain links TRBV7-3 to TRBJ2-2; 8 nucleotides align to TRBD1. Germline-derived CDR1 and CDR2 are SGHTA and FQGTGA. V was pared by 0 bases and J by 4 bases, with 1 base of the junction left unmatched. The CDR3 loop spans 15 amino acids.

The rearrangement uses TRBV19 and TRBJ2-1, with D perhaps TRBD2 (5 bases). The V gene's germline CDR1 is LNHDA and CDR2 SQIVND (reference sequence). The ends were cut back, 6 bases at V and 4 bases at J, with 13 bases in the middle. The CDR3 loop spans 14 amino acids. As DNA, the CDR3 is TGTGCCAGTAGCCTAGCCCCTTTATACAATGAGCAGTTCTTC. Its translation is CASSLAPLYNEQFF.

V usage is TRBV7-8 and J usage is TRBJ2-5, with unresolved D. CDR3 length: 13 amino acids. Trimming removed 3 bases at V and 7 bases at J, with 12 bases between. The germline CDR1 and CDR2 sequences are SGHVS and FQNEAQ. The CDR3 region is CASSFGQLGTQYF. In DNA, the CDR3 is TGTGCCAGCAGCTTTGGGCAGTTAGGGACCCAGTACTTC.